This T cell receptor beta chain was captured by sequencing in a study of blood T cell repertoires in COVID-19 (dated by TCRdb to 2020 to 2021). For context, the study as a whole: Samples from collaborators originated in the United States, Italy and Spain and spanned both the acute and convalescent phases of COVID-19. The dataset comprised deeply sampled blood TCRbeta repertoires from subjects exposed to, actively infected with, or recovered from COVID-19. The sample metadata nearly always contained a de-identified subject ID, COVID-19 status, age in years and sex. The prospective study material was composed of cDNA or gDNA derived from T cells, B-cell-depleted T cells, or PBMCs. The samples were drawn from the first 160 participants of the ongoing ImmuneRACE study and from about 1,200 subjects provided by 6 global collaborators. Where available, HLA class I and class II types were taken from metadata supplied by the sample provider and were not determined by assay-based typing. The repertoires were released in a freely available public database meant as a resource for research on the immune response to SARS-CoV-2.

Samples from volunteer blood donors who had recovered from COVID-19 were contributed by a second Seattle source. The collaborating institutions used their own protocols to collect whole blood in K2EDTA tubes. For TCRbeta analysis, collaborators shipped samples in one of three forms: frozen whole blood, isolated PBMCs, or DNA extracted from either of those sample types. Concerning this clone itself: The clone's antigen remains unknown. Base qualities were left out, and no much larger clone turns up one base away.

What the work shows at the level of the full study, not this receptor alone: Clinical and demographic metadata were provided uncurated, with the amount varying by source and participant.

V trim: 3 bases; J trim: 5 bases; unmatched bases: 5. CDR1 and CDR2 were assigned from the germline V gene as SGHAT and FQNNGV. Measured from the cysteine to the phenylalanine, the CDR3 is 15 residues long. Kept here is only the CDR3 DNA, which spans 45 bases and is read in frame from base 1. TCRbeta CDR3 regions were amplified from genomic DNA using the immunoSEQ Assay, a bias-controlled multiplex PCR. Processing in the source paper ran as follows. Nucleated cell counts per sample were estimated from amplification of reference gene primers within the assay. To quantify the absolute abundance of each unique TCRbeta CDR3 rearrangement, sequence reads were collapsed and filtered. For each sample, productive Simpson clonality was calculated by taking the square root of Simpson's diversity index across productive rearrangements. TCRdb obtained this table from immuneACCESS and retained in-frame rearrangements with V and J assigned. These tables miss some clones; where compared with another copy, unresolved V genes account for less than half of the shortfall, and the remainder is unexplained. That table is the source of V, J and clone size, and D and trimming were worked out from the DNA. The sample table shows roughly 300,000 clones, and approximately 87% are seen once. Clones ranked in the top ten supply approximately 8.1% of the sample.

The rearrangement joined TRBV11-2 to TRBJ1-4; 8 bases in between match TRBD1. The clonotype originates from a woman between 50 and 59 years old who had recovered from COVID-19. The sample taken for sequencing was peripheral blood. The DNA sequence reads TGTGCCAGCAGCTTGGGGACAGGAGAGAATGAAAAACTGTTTTTT. Its amino acids are CASSLGTGENEKLFF.